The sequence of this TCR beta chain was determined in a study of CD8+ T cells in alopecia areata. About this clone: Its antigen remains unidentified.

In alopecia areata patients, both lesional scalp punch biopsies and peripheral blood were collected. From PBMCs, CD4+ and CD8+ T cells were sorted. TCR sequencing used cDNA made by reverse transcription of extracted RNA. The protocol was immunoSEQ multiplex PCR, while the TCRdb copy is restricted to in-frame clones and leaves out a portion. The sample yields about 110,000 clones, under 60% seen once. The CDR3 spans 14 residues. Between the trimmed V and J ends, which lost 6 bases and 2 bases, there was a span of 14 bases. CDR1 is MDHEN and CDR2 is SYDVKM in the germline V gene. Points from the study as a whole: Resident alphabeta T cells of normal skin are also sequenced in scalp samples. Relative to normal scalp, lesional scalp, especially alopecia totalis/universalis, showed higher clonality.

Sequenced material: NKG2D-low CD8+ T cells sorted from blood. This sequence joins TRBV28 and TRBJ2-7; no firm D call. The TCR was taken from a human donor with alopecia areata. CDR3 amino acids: CASRTSADTYEQYF. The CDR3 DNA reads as TGTGCCAGCAGAACCTCCGCAGACACCTACGAGCAGTACTTC.